Each of the 14 T cell receptor beta chains below was sequenced from the same sample in a study of blood T cells in healthy people across ages. A second PCR of 7 to 11 cycles used a sample-barcoded 5' primer and a J-beta primer mix. Via MiXCR, TCRdb re-called the 5' RACE reads, giving one row per CDR3 protein. This sample has around 1.5 million distinct CDR3 sequences, with around 39% found just once. The specimen sequenced was blood. Every receptor here comes from a young woman in good health.

The chain carries TRBV3-1 and TRBJ2-7; 9 bases line up with TRBD1. The CDR3 has 15 residues. Germline-derived CDR1 and CDR2 are LGHDT and YNNKEL (reference sequence). The V segment lost 4 bases and the J segment 2 bases; nucleotides outside the gene matches: 6. CDR3 amino acids: CASSRQGGGAYEQYF. CDR3 DNA: TGTGCCAGCAGCCGACAGGGGGGAGGCGCCTACGAGCAGTACTTC.

This clonotype appeared a few times. This rearrangement joins TRBV20-1 to TRBJ1-5; 7 bases match TRBD1. Germline trimming cut 3 bases from V and 5 bases from J; bases unmatched to any gene: 7. CDR1 and CDR2 from the germline V gene are DFQATT and SNEGSKA (reference sequence). The CDR3 extends over 14 amino acids. The CDR3 sequence is CSASRDSDHQPQHF. The CDR3 region has the DNA TGCAGTGCTAGTAGGGACAGCGACCATCAGCCCCAGCATTTT.

Comment on this clonotype: It may be a read error: a sequence one base away is much more abundant. V is TRBV18 and J is TRBJ2-1; 9 nucleotides match TRBD1. Germline values: CDR1 KGHSH, CDR2 LQKENI. CDR3 length: 12 residues. The CDR3: CASAPGTGEQFF. The CDR3 DNA is TGTGCCAGCGCACCTGGGACAGGGGAGCAGTTCTTC.

This clonotype was observed a few times. This sequence joins TRBV20-1 and TRBJ2-3; a possible D gene is TRBD2 (6 bases). Trimming took off 6 bases at V and 0 bases at J, with 16 bases between the two ends. The CDR3 covers 15 residues. Germline loops: CDR1 DFQATT, CDR2 SNEGSKA (reference sequence). This chain's CDR3 is CSAPPTSSSTDTQYF. In DNA, the CDR3 is TGCAGTGCACCACCTACTAGCTCCAGCACAGATACGCAGTATTTT.

This clonotype is medium-sized. The gene calls are TRBV7-8 and TRBJ2-7; D could derive from TRBD1 or TRBD2 (5 bases each). V was shortened by 1 base and J by 6 bases, with 13 bases between the two germline ends. The CDR3 loop spans 14 amino acids. CDR1 and CDR2 (germline): SGHVS, FQNEAQ. The CDR3 loop is CASSLGGQGIEQYF. CDR3 nucleotides: TGTGCCAGCAGCTTAGGAGGGCAGGGAATCGAGCAGTACTTC.

The genes are TRBV20-1 and TRBJ2-3; D not certain. The V end was cut by 5 bases, the J end by 0 bases, with 15 bases between. CDR3 size: 15 residues. Germline CDR1 and CDR2: DFQATT and SNEGSKA (reference sequence). As DNA, the CDR3 is TGCAGTGCTTATGACCCGTCAGCTAGCACAGATACGCAGTATTTT. It is translated as CSAYDPSASTDTQYF.

The sample holds a few counts of this clonotype. This rearrangement joins TRBV29-1 to TRBJ2-7; 8 positions agree with TRBD2. The ends lost 7 bases at V and 6 bases at J; junction bases unmatched: 8. The germline V gene has CDR1 SQVTM and CDR2 ANQGSEA. The CDR3 covers 12 residues. Here the CDR3 reads CSALGLVGEQYF. CDR3 nucleotides: TGCAGCGCCCTGGGACTAGTCGGCGAGCAGTACTTC.

In its sample, this clonotype was seen a few times. The chain carries TRBV9 and TRBJ2-3; TRBD2 matches 12 bases. The CDR3 totals 15 residues. Losses at the gene ends were 4 bases for V and 6 bases for J; bases not matched to a gene: 6. Germline CDR1 and CDR2: SGDLS and YYNGEE. The DNA of the CDR3 is TGTGCCAGCAGCATCCTAGCGGGGGGGCCGGATACGCAGTATTTT. Encoded protein: CASSILAGGPDTQYF.

This clonotype was counted only a few times. The rearrangement joins TRBV9 to TRBJ2-5; 9 nucleotides match TRBD1. J lost 5 bases, V lost 4 bases, and 6 bases had no gene match. This CDR3 region has 14 residues. Germline V CDR1 and CDR2: SGDLS, YYNGEE. The chain's CDR3 is CASSLRDRVETQYF. CDR3 sequence (DNA): TGTGCCAGCAGCCTCCGGGACAGGGTTGAGACCCAGTACTTC.

This clonotype was observed a handful of times. The CDR3 spells CSALRDREVVNEKLFF. The CDR3 DNA is TGCAGTGCCCTCCGGGACAGGGAGGTTGTTAATGAAAAACTGTTTTTT. The chain employs TRBV20-1 and TRBJ1-4; 9 bases align to TRBD1. Per the germline V gene, CDR1 is DFQATT and CDR2 is SNEGSKA (reference sequence). V lost 6 bases, J lost 4 bases, and 12 bases stayed unmatched. The CDR3 is 16 amino acids.

The rearrangement joins TRBV7-6 to TRBJ1-5, with 7 bases identical to TRBD1. CDR3 length: 18 residues. CDR1 and CDR2 (germline): SGHVS, FNYEAQ. The trim removed 4 bases at V and 5 bases at J, leaving 17 bases unmatched. The CDR3 reads CASSSPPETGWTDQPQHF. The CDR3 region has the DNA TGTGCCAGCAGCTCCCCCCCGGAGACAGGGTGGACAGATCAGCCCCAGCATTTT.

This rearrangement joins TRBV13 to TRBJ2-1; 10 nucleotides line up with TRBD2. The germline V gene has CDR1 PRHDT and CDR2 FYEKMQ (reference sequence). The V and J ends lost 4 bases and 12 bases, in that order; junction bases with no gene match: 18. The CDR3 extends over 17 amino acids. The CDR3 reads CASSSAGLAGAPGGQFF. The CDR3 region has the DNA TGTGCCAGCAGCTCGGCCGGTCTAGCGGGAGCCCCCGGAGGGCAGTTCTTC.

The chain combines TRBV20-1 with TRBJ2-5; no clear D gene. Between the trimmed V and J ends, which lost 0 bases and 3 bases, there was a span of 11 bases. Per the germline V gene, CDR1 is DFQATT and CDR2 is SNEGSKA (reference sequence). CDR3 size: 14 residues. As DNA, the CDR3 is TGCAGTGCTAGAGACTTAGTGGTCGAAGAGACCCAGTACTTC. Residues: CSARDLVVEETQYF.

This clonotype has only a few counts. The chain joins TRBV27 to TRBJ1-6, with 7 bases matching TRBD1. Germline loops: CDR1 MNHEY, CDR2 SMNVEV (reference sequence). J was trimmed by 10 bases and V by 4 bases; bases with no gene match: 13. This CDR3 is built from 16 residues. The CDR3 bases are TGTGCCAGCAGTTCCCCGACAGGGTTGGGGGAATCACCCCTCCACTTT. As protein: CASSSPTGLGESPLHF.